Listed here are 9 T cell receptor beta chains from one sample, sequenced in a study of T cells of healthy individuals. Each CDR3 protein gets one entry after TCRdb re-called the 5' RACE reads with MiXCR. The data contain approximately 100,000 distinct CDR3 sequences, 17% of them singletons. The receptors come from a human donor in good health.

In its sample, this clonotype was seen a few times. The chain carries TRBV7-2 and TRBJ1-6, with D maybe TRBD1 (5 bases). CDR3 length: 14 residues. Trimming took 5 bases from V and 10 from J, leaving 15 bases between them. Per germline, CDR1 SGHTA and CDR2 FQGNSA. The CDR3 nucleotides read TGTGCCAGCAGCCCCCGGAGGGACGGCTCACCCCTCCACTTT. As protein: CASSPRRDGSPLHF.

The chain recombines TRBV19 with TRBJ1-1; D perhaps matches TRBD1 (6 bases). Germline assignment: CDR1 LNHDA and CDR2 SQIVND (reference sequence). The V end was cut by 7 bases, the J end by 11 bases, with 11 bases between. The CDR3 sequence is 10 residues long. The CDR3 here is CASKGQGAFF. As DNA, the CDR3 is TGTGCCAGTAAGGGGCAGGGGGCTTTCTTT.

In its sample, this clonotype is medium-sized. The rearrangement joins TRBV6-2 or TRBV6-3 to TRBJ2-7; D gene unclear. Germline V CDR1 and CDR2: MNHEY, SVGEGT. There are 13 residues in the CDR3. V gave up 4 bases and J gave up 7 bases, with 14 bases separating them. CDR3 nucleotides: TGTGCCAGCAGTTTTAGAGGCCTCCGAGAGCAGTACTTC. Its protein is CASSFRGLREQYF.

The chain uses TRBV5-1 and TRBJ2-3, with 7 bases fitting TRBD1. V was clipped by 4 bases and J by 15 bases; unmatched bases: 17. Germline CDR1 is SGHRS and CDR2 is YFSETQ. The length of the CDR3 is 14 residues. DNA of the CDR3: TGCGCCAGCAGCAACCGAGGTAGGGGGCAGTTGGCCTATTTT. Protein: CASSNRGRGQLAYF.

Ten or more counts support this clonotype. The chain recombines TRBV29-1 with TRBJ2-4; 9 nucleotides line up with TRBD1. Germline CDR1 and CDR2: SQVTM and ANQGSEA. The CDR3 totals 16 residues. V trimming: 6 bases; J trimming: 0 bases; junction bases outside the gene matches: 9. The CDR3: CSVADRGQGAKNIQYF. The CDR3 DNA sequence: TGCAGCGTCGCAGACAGGGGACAGGGAGCCAAAAACATTCAGTACTTC.

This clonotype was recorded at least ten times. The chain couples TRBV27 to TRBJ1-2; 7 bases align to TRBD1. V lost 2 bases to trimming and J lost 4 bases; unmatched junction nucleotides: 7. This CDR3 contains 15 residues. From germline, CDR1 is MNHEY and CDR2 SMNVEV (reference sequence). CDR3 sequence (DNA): TGTGCCAGCAGTTTAGGCGGGACAGCTCTCTATGGCTACACCTTC. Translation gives CASSLGGTALYGYTF.

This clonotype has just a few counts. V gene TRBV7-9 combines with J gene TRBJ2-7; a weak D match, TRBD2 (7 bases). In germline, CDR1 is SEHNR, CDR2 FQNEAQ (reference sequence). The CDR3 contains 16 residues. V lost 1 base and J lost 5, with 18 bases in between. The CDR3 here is CASSLDTFRGADEQYF. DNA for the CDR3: TGTGCCAGCAGCTTAGATACATTTCGGGGGGCTGACGAGCAGTACTTC.

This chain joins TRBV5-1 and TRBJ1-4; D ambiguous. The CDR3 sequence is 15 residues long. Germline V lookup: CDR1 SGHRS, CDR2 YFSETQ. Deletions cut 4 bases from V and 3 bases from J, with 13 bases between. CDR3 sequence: CASSPLGASNEKLFF. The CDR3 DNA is TGCGCCAGCAGCCCCCTTGGAGCGTCTAATGAAAAACTGTTTTTT.

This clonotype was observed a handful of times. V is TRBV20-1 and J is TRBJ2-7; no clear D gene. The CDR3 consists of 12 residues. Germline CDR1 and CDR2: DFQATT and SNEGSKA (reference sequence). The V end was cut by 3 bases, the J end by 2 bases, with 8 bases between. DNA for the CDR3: TGCAGTGCTAGGGGATTAACCTACGAGCAGTACTTC. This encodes CSARGLTYEQYF.